Each of the 27 T cell receptor beta chains below was sequenced from the same sample in a study of response to subunit inactivated influenza vaccine. TCRdb reprocessed the RT-PCR reads with MiXCR, giving one entry per CDR3 protein. The data hold fewer than 350,000 distinct CDR3 sequences, with 20% to 25% observed a single time. The specimen was PBMCs from blood, collected approximately 20 months after vaccination. All receptors derive from a man aged 50-75 years who received an inactivated influenza vaccine.

The rearrangement links TRBV7-3 to TRBJ2-5; D perhaps matches TRBD2 (6 bases). CDR1 and CDR2 from the germline V gene are SGHTA and FQGTGA. V lost 3 bases and J lost 1, with 9 bases in between. This CDR3 is built from 14 residues. In DNA form, the CDR3 reads TGTGCCAGCAGCTTCGGACTATTCCAAGAGACCCAGTACTTC. Translated: CASSFGLFQETQYF.

This clonotype was observed a few times. The J gene is TRBJ2-7, the V gene TRBV6-2 or TRBV6-3; no clear D. V lost 0 bases, J lost 4 bases, and 13 bases lay in between. Per germline, CDR1 MNHEY and CDR2 SVGEGT. The CDR3 length is 15 residues. The CDR3 DNA reads as TGTGCCAGCAGTTACTCGAGCTTGGTTGGGTACGAGCAGTACTTC. It codes for CASSYSSLVGYEQYF.

The CDR3 sequence is CASSYSTRQGHSNQPQHF. DNA for the CDR3: TGTGCCAGCAGTTACTCGACAAGACAAGGCCATAGCAATCAGCCCCAGCATTTT. J is TRBJ1-5 and V is TRBV6-5; D is unresolved. The germline CDR1 and CDR2 sequences are MNHEY and SVGAGI. CDR3 length: 18 amino acids. With 0 bases removed from V and 0 bases from J, the gap between germline ends came to 15 bases.

This clonotype was observed many times. The genes are TRBV5-6 and TRBJ2-7; a weak D match, TRBD2 (6 bases). The V gene lost 2 bases and the J gene lost 6 bases, with 18 bases spanning the gap. This CDR3 contains 15 residues. Germline CDR1 reads SGHDT; CDR2 reads YYEEEE. The CDR3 is CASSFVGGGNSEQYF. CDR3 sequence (DNA): TGTGCCAGCAGCTTCGTCGGGGGTGGGAACAGCGAGCAGTACTTC.

The chain recombines TRBV6-2 or TRBV6-3 with TRBJ1-1, with no clear D. With 0 bases removed from V and 0 bases from J, the gap between germline ends came to 8 bases. CDR3 length: 15 residues. The germline CDR1 and CDR2 sequences are MNHEY and SVGEGT. CDR3 region: CASSYSSRMNTEAFF. The CDR3 bases are TGTGCCAGCAGTTACTCGTCAAGGATGAACACTGAAGCTTTCTTT.

By share of the sample, this clonotype is large. The J gene is TRBJ2-7, the V gene TRBV6-2 or TRBV6-3; D is unclear. In germline, CDR1 is MNHEY, CDR2 SVGEGT. The V end lost 5 bases, the J end lost 7 bases, and 12 bases lay between the germline ends. CDR3 size: 12 residues. CDR3 nucleotide sequence: TGTGCCAGCAGTCCAAACATCGGGGAGCAGTACTTC. Protein: CASSPNIGEQYF.

V and J are TRBV4-1 and TRBJ2-2; D is unclear. This CDR3 has 17 residues. Germline CDR1 is MGHRA and CDR2 is YSYEKL. V lost 2 bases and J lost 7, with 20 bases in between. CDR3 DNA sequence: TGCGCCAGCAGCCAACTTGTCGGGTCTGGGTTCGGCGGGGAGCTGTTTTTT. As protein: CASSQLVGSGFGGELFF.

Of note for this clonotype: Relative to the germline gene, one junction end is altered; a read error may explain this. The CDR3 protein is CGSKGLRGRGVTF. CDR3 DNA: TGCGGATCCAAGGGACTTAGAGGGCGGGGGGTCACATTT. V gene TRBV20-1 combines with J gene TRBJ2-3, with 8 bases matching TRBD2. The CDR3 runs 13 residues. Germline CDR1 and CDR2: DFQATT and SNEGSKA (reference sequence).

This clonotype was counted only a few times. The chain uses TRBV29-1 and TRBJ2-3; 7 nucleotides line up with TRBD2. V gave up 4 bases and J gave up 0 bases; unmatched junction bases: 7. The CDR3 is made up of 15 amino acids. Germline assignment: CDR1 SQVTM and CDR2 ANQGSEA. The CDR3 here is CSVGLGGGSTDTQYF. The CDR3 bases are TGCAGCGTTGGCTTGGGCGGGGGAAGCACAGATACGCAGTATTTT.

The chain links TRBV20-1 to TRBJ2-5; TRBD2 matches 14 bases. Germline V gives CDR1 DFQATT, CDR2 SNEGSKA (reference sequence). The V and J ends lost 6 bases and 5 bases, in that order; junction bases with no gene match: 5. The CDR3 has 14 residues. The chain's CDR3 is CSALTSGRAETQYF. In DNA form, the CDR3 reads TGCAGTGCGCTGACTAGCGGGAGGGCCGAGACCCAGTACTTC.

This clonotype was seen a handful of times. The V gene is TRBV7-9, the J gene TRBJ1-2; D is uncertain. The CDR3 has 14 amino acids. CDR1 and CDR2 (germline): SEHNR, FQNEAQ (reference sequence). V gave up 4 bases and J gave up 0 bases, with 9 bases separating them. The CDR3 nucleotides read TGTGCCAGCAGCTCACGGAGGCCTAACTATGGCTACACCTTC. This translates into CASSSRRPNYGYTF.

The chain joins TRBV4-2 to TRBJ2-1; D remains unclear. This CDR3 contains 15 residues. Trimming removed 0 bases at V and 7 bases at J, with 13 bases between. Germline V gene lookup returns CDR1 LGHNA and CDR2 YNFKEQ. CDR3 region: CASSQEVGRANEQFF. CDR3 nucleotides: TGTGCCAGCAGCCAAGAAGTCGGCAGAGCGAATGAGCAGTTCTTC.

This clonotype was observed a handful of times. J is TRBJ2-2 and V is TRBV7-9; a weak D match, TRBD1 (6 bases). The CDR3 has 17 amino acids. Deletions cut 5 bases from V and 1 base from J, with 17 bases between. Germline CDR1 is SEHNR and CDR2 is FQNEAQ (reference sequence). DNA for the CDR3: TGTGCCAGCAGCGACAGGTCGGGGATTGGGAACACCGGGGAGCTGTTTTTT. As protein: CASSDRSGIGNTGELFF.

This clonotype was detected a few times. The V gene is TRBV12-3 or TRBV12-4, the J gene TRBJ2-3; 11 bases are shared with TRBD2. V lost 8 bases, J lost 4 bases, and 11 bases stayed unmatched. This CDR3 spans 16 amino acids. DNA for the CDR3: TGTGCCAGCGGTAGCGGGAGGGCCCCGTCGGCAGATACGCAGTATTTT. Translation: CASGSGRAPSADTQYF.

This clonotype occurred many times. This chain uses TRBV7-9 with TRBJ1-3; D is unclear. Per germline, CDR1 SEHNR and CDR2 FQNEAQ (reference sequence). The CDR3 loop spans 12 amino acids. Trimming pared 5 bases from V and 0 bases from J, leaving 2 bases between. Here the CDR3 reads CASSGSGNTIYF. CDR3 in DNA: TGTGCCAGCAGCGGCTCTGGAAACACCATATATTTT.

This clonotype was recorded a few times. This sequence joins TRBV19 and TRBJ2-7; 7 nucleotides line up with TRBD2. The J segment lost 2 bases and the V segment lost 5 bases, leaving 9 bases of the junction unmatched. CDR3 length equals 15 residues. Germline V gene sequence: CDR1 LNHDA, CDR2 SQIVND (reference sequence). The CDR3 sequence is CASSVSAGETYEQYF. For the CDR3, the DNA is TGTGCCAGTAGTGTCTCGGCGGGAGAAACCTACGAGCAGTACTTC. The whole variable domain, remainder taken from reference TRBV19 and TRBJ2-7, is DGGITQSPKYLFRKEGQNVTLSCEQNLNHDAMYWYRQDPGQGLRLIYYSQIVNDFQKGDIAEGYSVSREKKESFPLTVTSAQKNPTAFYLCASSVSAGETYEQYFGPGTRLTVT.

This clonotype was counted between two and nine times. The chain joins TRBV20-1 to TRBJ2-7; D unclear. This CDR3 comprises 14 residues. Germline lookup yields CDR1 DFQATT and CDR2 SNEGSKA (reference sequence). Trimming removed 2 bases from V and 0 bases from J, with 11 bases in between. The CDR3 coding sequence is TGCAGTGCTAGATCAGTGAGTAGCTCCTACGAGCAGTACTTC. It is translated as CSARSVSSSYEQYF.

The chain couples TRBV20-1 to TRBJ2-7; D might be TRBD1 (5 bases). Trimming shortened V by 3 bases and J by 3 bases, and 9 bases separated the two germline ends. This CDR3 has 12 amino acids. Germline loops: CDR1 DFQATT, CDR2 SNEGSKA (reference sequence). This chain's CDR3 is CSARTDHYEQYF. In nucleotides, the CDR3 is TGCAGTGCTAGGACAGATCACTACGAGCAGTACTTC.

V is TRBV21-1 and J is TRBJ2-7. TRBV21-1 is flagged as a pseudogene. The length of the CDR3 is 15 residues. The CDR3 reads CASSKVGNIVYEQYF. In DNA form, the CDR3 reads TGTGCCAGCAGCAAAGTTGGGAATATCGTGTACGAGCAGTACTTC.

This clonotype was observed a handful of times. V and J are TRBV5-6 and TRBJ1-1; the D gene is possibly TRBD1 (5 bases). V shed 2 bases and J shed 0 bases, with 11 bases lying between them. The CDR3 consists of 15 residues. The germline gives CDR1 SGHDT, CDR2 YYEEEE. The CDR3 reads CASSFQQTVNTEAFF. The DNA of the CDR3 is TGTGCCAGCAGCTTTCAACAGACAGTGAACACTGAAGCTTTCTTT.

The chain couples TRBV28 to TRBJ1-5; D unresolved. This CDR3 has 13 residues. CDR1 is MDHEN, CDR2 SYDVKM, per germline. V shed 3 bases and J shed 8 bases, with 11 bases lying between them. The CDR3 DNA sequence: TGTGCCAGCAGTTTGGGTCTGGCGGAGCCCCAGCATTTT. Protein sequence: CASSLGLAEPQHF.

This clonotype showed up just a few times. The chain recombines TRBV7-6 with TRBJ2-7; 7 bases agree with TRBD1. Germline trimming cut 1 base from V and 0 bases from J; bases unmatched to any gene: 3. The CDR3 runs 15 residues. The V gene's germline CDR1 is SGHVS and CDR2 FNYEAQ. CDR3 nucleotide sequence: TGTGCCAGCAGCTTAGAGAACAGGGGCTCCTACGAGCAGTACTTC. Translation gives CASSLENRGSYEQYF.

This clonotype was recorded a few times. J is TRBJ2-3 and V is TRBV7-9, with 7 bases aligning to TRBD2. Germline-derived CDR1 and CDR2 are SEHNR and FQNEAQ (reference sequence). The CDR3 runs 14 residues. V was clipped by 5 bases and J by 4 bases; unmatched bases: 6. CDR3 nucleotides: TGTGCCAGCAGCCCCCCGCTAGCGGCAGATACGCAGTATTTT. Protein sequence: CASSPPLAADTQYF. Variable domain in full (rest from reference TRBV7-9 and TRBJ2-3): DTGVSQNPRHKITKRGQNVTFRCDPISEHNRLYWYRQTLGQGPEFLTYFQNEAQLEKSRLLSDRFSAERPKGSFSTLEIQRTEQGDSAMYLCASSPPLAADTQYFGPGTRLTVL.

This sequence joins TRBV7-3 and TRBJ1-1; D remains unclear. V lost 3 bases to trimming and J lost 3 bases, with 8 bases between them. CDR1 is SGHTA, CDR2 FQGTGA, per germline. CDR3 length: 13 residues. The CDR3 sequence: CASSFGSHTEAFF. The CDR3 bases are TGTGCCAGCAGCTTTGGGTCGCACACTGAAGCTTTCTTT.

The rearrangement links TRBV6-2 or TRBV6-3 to TRBJ1-6; D unresolved. In germline, CDR1 is MNHEY, CDR2 SVGEGT. Trimming removed 0 bases at V and 5 bases at J, with 5 bases between. There are 14 residues in the CDR3. Written as DNA, the CDR3 is TGTGCCAGCAGTTACTCGGCAGATAATTCACCCCTCCACTTT. Amino acid sequence: CASSYSADNSPLHF.

The chain carries TRBV7-9 and TRBJ1-1, with D unresolved. Between the trimmed V and J ends, which lost 1 base and 1 base, there was a span of 10 bases. The CDR3 spans 15 residues. Germline V gene lookup returns CDR1 SEHNR and CDR2 FQNEAQ (reference sequence). DNA of the CDR3: TGTGCCAGCAGCTTAGAAGGCCTTGGGAACACTGAAGCTTTCTTT. Amino acid sequence: CASSLEGLGNTEAFF.

This chain links TRBV9 with TRBJ2-2; unclear D gene. Trimming pared 0 bases from V and 4 bases from J, leaving 10 bases between. Germline CDR1 is SGDLS and CDR2 is YYNGEE. The CDR3 is 15 residues long. Here the CDR3 DNA reads TGTGCCAGCAGCGTAGAAGGAGTACGCACCGGGGAGCTGTTTTTT. It codes for CASSVEGVRTGELFF.